The sequence of this T cell receptor (beta chain) was determined in a study of T cells in Graves' hyperthyroidism and ophthalmopathy. TCR beta CDR3 region amplification was performed from RNA transcripts. The HTBI primer set was used in a first-round RT-PCR of the TCR CDR3. In TCRdb, the multiplex PCR reads were re-called with MiXCR into one record per CDR3 protein. The sample carries approximately 520,000 distinct CDR3 sequences, around 24% recorded once. General observations from the study: Before onset, by a median of around 6.1 months, the model predicted ophthalmopathy. By a 13 V-J model, ophthalmopathy was set apart from stable hyperthyroidism.

Patients with uncontrolled infections, other autoimmune diseases, pregnancy or lactation were excluded. Isolation of PBMCs was performed on about 10 ml fresh peripheral blood. The V and J ends lost 2 bases and 2 bases respectively, with 13 bases between them. Germline-derived CDR1 and CDR2 are MNHEY and SMNVEV (reference sequence). This CDR3 region has 16 residues. This clonotype has at least ten counts. Its cognate antigen is unknown. What was sequenced was blood. This clonotype originated in a woman aged 30 to 39 with Graves' ophthalmopathy. The chain has TRBV27 and TRBJ1-5; no clear D gene. Written as DNA, the CDR3 is TGTGCCAGCAGTTTAGAAGGCCCGTCGGGCAATCAGCCCCAGCATTTT. Translated, it gives CASSLEGPSGNQPQHF.